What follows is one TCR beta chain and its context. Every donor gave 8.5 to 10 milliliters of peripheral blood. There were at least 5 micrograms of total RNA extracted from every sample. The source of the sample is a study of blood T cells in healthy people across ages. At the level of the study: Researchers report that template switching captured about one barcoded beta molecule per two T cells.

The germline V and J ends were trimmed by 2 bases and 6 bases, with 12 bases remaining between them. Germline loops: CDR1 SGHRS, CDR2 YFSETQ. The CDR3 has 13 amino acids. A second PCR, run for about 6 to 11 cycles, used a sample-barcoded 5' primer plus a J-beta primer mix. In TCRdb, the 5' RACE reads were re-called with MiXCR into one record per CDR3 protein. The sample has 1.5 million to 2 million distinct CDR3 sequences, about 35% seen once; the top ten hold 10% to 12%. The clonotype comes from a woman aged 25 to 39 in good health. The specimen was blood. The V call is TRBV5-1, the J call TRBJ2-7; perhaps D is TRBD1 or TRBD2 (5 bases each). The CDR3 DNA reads TGCGCCAGCAGCTTCGGGGCAAATCGCGAGCAGTACTTC. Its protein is CASSFGANREQYF.